This T cell receptor (beta chain) comes out of a study of T cell repertoires in cytomegalovirus infection. Study summary: Indicated by public TCR beta signatures were CMV infection and matching HLA type. Findings of the study overall: Summed public TCR beta family frequency identified CMV carriers bearing the relevant HLA.

As regards this clonotype: Its specificity is not known.

TCRdb called the reads again in MiXCR, with one record for every CDR3 protein. The profile covers approximately 630,000 distinct CDR3 sequences, with 20% to 25% appearing a single time and less than 9.5% taken by the ten largest. The CDR3 has 16 amino acids. Germline V gives CDR1 DFQATT, CDR2 SNEGSKA (reference sequence). V dropped 1 base and J dropped 2 bases, with 16 bases sitting between them. Sequencing was done on a sample of CD8+ T cells from PBMCs. The TCR sequence derives from a human donor in good health (CMV status not recorded). Some clones in this sample may be carry-over from other donors' samples. The chain employs TRBV20-1 and TRBJ2-3; D tentatively fits TRBD1 or TRBD2 (5 bases each). The CDR3 nucleotides are TGCAGTGCTAGAGCACTCGGGGCTAAAGTCACAGATACGCAGTATTTT. As protein: CSARALGAKVTDTQYF.